A selection of T cell receptor beta chains follows, all from one sample in a study of blood T cell repertoires in COVID-19. The data were produced by immunoSEQ multiplex PCR, yet TCRdb's version contains in-frame clones alone and is incomplete. The sample has about 400,000 clones; around 90% are singletons. Material: peripheral blood. The receptors come from a middle-aged man with acute or convalescent COVID-19. The CDR3 runs from the conserved cysteine through the conserved F or W. Fields, in order: CDR3 protein, CDR3 DNA, V gene, D gene, clone size, CDR3 length, J gene. A D gene is named only where the DNA matches it firmly. For some rows the clone size is stated as once, few or many, or as a class when expanded; others skip it.

CDR3 protein: CASSESGGVSYNEQFF
CDR3 DNA: TGTGCCAGCAGCGAAAGCGGGGGGGTCTCCTACAATGAGCAGTTCTTC
V gene: TRBV6-1
D gene: TRBD2
clone size: -
CDR3 length: 16
J gene: TRBJ2-1

CDR3 protein: CASSPYEGASYGYTF
CDR3 DNA: TGTGCCAGCAGTCCCTATGAGGGGGCGAGCTATGGCTACACCTTC
V gene: TRBV27
D gene: TRBD1
clone size: -
CDR3 length: 15
J gene: TRBJ1-2

CDR3 protein: CASSFQRGSTDTQYF
CDR3 DNA: TGTGCCAGCTCATTCCAGCGGGGAAGCACAGATACGCAGTATTTT
V gene: TRBV18
D gene: TRBD2
clone size: few
CDR3 length: 15
J gene: TRBJ2-3

CDR3 protein: CASSEGLRDPTFF
CDR3 DNA: TGTGCCAGCAGTGAAGGACTAAGGGATCCGACTTTCTTT
V gene: TRBV12-3/TRBV12-4
D gene: -
clone size: -
CDR3 length: 13
J gene: TRBJ1-1

CDR3 protein: CASKGAPNQPQHF
CDR3 DNA: TGTGCCAGCAAAGGAGCCCCCAATCAGCCCCAGCATTTT
V gene: TRBV2
D gene: -
clone size: few
CDR3 length: 13
J gene: TRBJ1-5

CDR3 protein: CASSNGQGAYEQYF
CDR3 DNA: TGTGCCAGTAGTAACGGACAGGGGGCTTACGAGCAGTACTTC
V gene: TRBV19
D gene: TRBD1
clone size: -
CDR3 length: 14
J gene: TRBJ2-7

CDR3 protein: CASSFSWTNPREQYF
CDR3 DNA: TGTGCCAGCAGTTTTTCCTGGACAAACCCTAGGGAGCAGTACTTC
V gene: TRBV28
D gene: -
clone size: -
CDR3 length: 15
J gene: TRBJ2-7

CDR3 protein: CASSQRGQSQETQYF
CDR3 DNA: TGTGCCAGCAGCCAAAGAGGTCAGAGCCAAGAGACCCAGTACTTC
V gene: TRBV3-1/TRBV3-2
D gene: -
clone size: -
CDR3 length: 15
J gene: TRBJ2-5

CDR3 protein: CASSGTGDSEQYF
CDR3 DNA: TGTGCCAGCAGCGGGACGGGGGATAGCGAGCAGTACTTC
V gene: TRBV7-3
D gene: -
clone size: -
CDR3 length: 13
J gene: TRBJ2-7

CDR3 protein: CAWSVLLRGPGELFF
CDR3 DNA: TGTGCCTGGAGTGTATTGTTGAGAGGCCCCGGGGAGCTGTTTTTT
V gene: TRBV30
D gene: -
clone size: once
CDR3 length: 15
J gene: TRBJ2-2

CDR3 protein: CASSEARGVEKLFF
CDR3 DNA: TGTGCCAGCAGTGAAGCCAGGGGGGTTGAAAAACTGTTTTTT
V gene: TRBV6-1
D gene: TRBD1
clone size: -
CDR3 length: 14
J gene: TRBJ1-4

CDR3 protein: CATSDLLSAEHTF
CDR3 DNA: TGTGCCACCAGTGATTTGCTCAGCGCTGAACACACCTTC
V gene: TRBV24-1
D gene: -
clone size: -
CDR3 length: 13
J gene: TRBJ1-2

CDR3 protein: CATSRPLPTYGYTF
CDR3 DNA: TGTGCCACCAGCAGGCCCCTTCCCACATATGGCTACACCTTC
V gene: TRBV15
D gene: -
clone size: -
CDR3 length: 14
J gene: TRBJ1-2

CDR3 protein: CASGPDTTDTQYF
CDR3 DNA: TGTGCTAGTGGTCCCGACACCACAGATACGCAGTATTTT
V gene: TRBV12-5
D gene: -
clone size: -
CDR3 length: 13
J gene: TRBJ2-3

CDR3 protein: CASSWGRGADAYEQYF
CDR3 DNA: TGTGCCAGCAGCTGGGGCCGCGGGGCGGACGCCTACGAGCAGTACTTC
V gene: TRBV25-1
D gene: -
clone size: -
CDR3 length: 16
J gene: TRBJ2-7

CDR3 protein: CASSLGERVLFF
CDR3 DNA: TGTGCCAGCAGCTTAGGGGAGCGGGTGCTGTTCTTC
V gene: TRBV7-9
D gene: -
clone size: -
CDR3 length: 12
J gene: TRBJ2-1

CDR3 protein: CASSPVESREQYF
CDR3 DNA: TGCGCCAGCAGCCCAGTGGAGTCTCGGGAGCAGTACTTC
V gene: TRBV5-1
D gene: -
clone size: -
CDR3 length: 13
J gene: TRBJ2-7

CDR3 protein: CASSKNTGQGVSSNQPQHF
CDR3 DNA: TGTGCCAGCAGCAAAAATACCGGACAGGGGGTAAGTAGCAATCAGCCCCAGCATTTT
V gene: TRBV21-1
D gene: -
clone size: -
CDR3 length: 19
J gene: TRBJ1-5

CDR3 protein: CAVTQGTDSDTQYF
CDR3 DNA: TGTGCCGTCACCCAAGGAACAGATTCAGATACGCAGTATTTT
V gene: TRBV10-3
D gene: -
clone size: -
CDR3 length: 14
J gene: TRBJ2-3

CDR3 protein: CASSYSKTGLSYEQYF
CDR3 DNA: TGTGCCAGCAGTTACTCGAAGACAGGGCTATCCTACGAGCAGTACTTC
V gene: TRBV6-2/TRBV6-3
D gene: TRBD1
clone size: once
CDR3 length: 16
J gene: TRBJ2-7

CDR3 protein: CASSLEFPGYGYTF
CDR3 DNA: TGCGCCAGCAGCTTGGAGTTCCCCGGCTATGGCTACACCTTC
V gene: TRBV5-1
D gene: -
clone size: -
CDR3 length: 14
J gene: TRBJ1-2

CDR3 protein: CAWSLSGGPGNF
CDR3 DNA: TGTGCCTGGAGCCTCTCGGGGGGACCCGGGAACTTC
V gene: TRBV30
D gene: TRBD2
clone size: -
CDR3 length: 12
J gene: TRBJ2-4

CDR3 protein: CASSQDRGSYEQYF
CDR3 DNA: TGCGCCAGCAGCCAAGACAGGGGCTCCTACGAGCAGTACTTC
V gene: TRBV4-1
D gene: -
clone size: -
CDR3 length: 14
J gene: TRBJ2-7

CDR3 protein: CASSPRQGQLSYEQYF
CDR3 DNA: TGTGCCAGCAGCCCCCGGCAGGGCCAATTATCCTACGAGCAGTACTTC
V gene: TRBV27
D gene: -
clone size: -
CDR3 length: 16
J gene: TRBJ2-7

CDR3 protein: CASSYSKADYGYTF
CDR3 DNA: TGTGCCAGCAGTTATAGTAAGGCGGACTATGGCTACACCTTC
V gene: TRBV6-6
D gene: -
clone size: -
CDR3 length: 14
J gene: TRBJ1-2

CDR3 protein: CAWSVGLAGSYEQYF
CDR3 DNA: TGTGCCTGGAGTGTAGGACTAGCGGGCTCCTACGAGCAGTACTTC
V gene: TRBV30
D gene: TRBD2
clone size: -
CDR3 length: 15
J gene: TRBJ2-7

CDR3 protein: CASSLVEGLASEQYF
CDR3 DNA: TGTGCCAGCAGCTTAGTAGAGGGACTAGCATCCGAGCAGTACTTC
V gene: TRBV11-2
D gene: TRBD2
clone size: many
CDR3 length: 15
J gene: TRBJ2-7